A single sample is the source of the 2 T cell receptor beta chains below, sequenced in a study. MiXCR, applied by TCRdb to the RT-PCR reads, yields one record per CDR3 protein. Of around 700,000 distinct CDR3 sequences in the sample, 13% to 15% are singletons; the top ten hold roughly 4%. Sequenced: memory CD4+ T cells from blood. The source is a female donor in good health, serving as a healthy control.

The V and J genes are TRBV9 and TRBJ2-1; 11 bases align to TRBD2. From germline, CDR1 is SGDLS and CDR2 YYNGEE. The V and J ends lost 0 bases and 4 bases, in that order; junction bases with no gene match: 6. The CDR3 is 17 residues long. The CDR3 loop reads CASSVGGLADKYNEQFF. In DNA, the CDR3 is TGTGCCAGCAGCGTAGGGGGACTAGCGGACAAATACAATGAGCAGTTCTTC.

About this clonotype: No conserved phenylalanine or tryptophan ends this CDR3, so it is likely a read error. CDR3 in amino acids: CSAASEGTYEQYY. The CDR3 DNA reads as TGCAGTGCTGCCTCGGAAGGCACTTACGAGCAGTACTAC. The gene calls are TRBV20-1 and TRBJ2-7, with D uncertain. This CDR3 spans 13 amino acids. V was clipped by 5 bases and J by 4 bases, with 15 bases between them. From germline, CDR1 is DFQATT and CDR2 SNEGSKA (reference sequence).